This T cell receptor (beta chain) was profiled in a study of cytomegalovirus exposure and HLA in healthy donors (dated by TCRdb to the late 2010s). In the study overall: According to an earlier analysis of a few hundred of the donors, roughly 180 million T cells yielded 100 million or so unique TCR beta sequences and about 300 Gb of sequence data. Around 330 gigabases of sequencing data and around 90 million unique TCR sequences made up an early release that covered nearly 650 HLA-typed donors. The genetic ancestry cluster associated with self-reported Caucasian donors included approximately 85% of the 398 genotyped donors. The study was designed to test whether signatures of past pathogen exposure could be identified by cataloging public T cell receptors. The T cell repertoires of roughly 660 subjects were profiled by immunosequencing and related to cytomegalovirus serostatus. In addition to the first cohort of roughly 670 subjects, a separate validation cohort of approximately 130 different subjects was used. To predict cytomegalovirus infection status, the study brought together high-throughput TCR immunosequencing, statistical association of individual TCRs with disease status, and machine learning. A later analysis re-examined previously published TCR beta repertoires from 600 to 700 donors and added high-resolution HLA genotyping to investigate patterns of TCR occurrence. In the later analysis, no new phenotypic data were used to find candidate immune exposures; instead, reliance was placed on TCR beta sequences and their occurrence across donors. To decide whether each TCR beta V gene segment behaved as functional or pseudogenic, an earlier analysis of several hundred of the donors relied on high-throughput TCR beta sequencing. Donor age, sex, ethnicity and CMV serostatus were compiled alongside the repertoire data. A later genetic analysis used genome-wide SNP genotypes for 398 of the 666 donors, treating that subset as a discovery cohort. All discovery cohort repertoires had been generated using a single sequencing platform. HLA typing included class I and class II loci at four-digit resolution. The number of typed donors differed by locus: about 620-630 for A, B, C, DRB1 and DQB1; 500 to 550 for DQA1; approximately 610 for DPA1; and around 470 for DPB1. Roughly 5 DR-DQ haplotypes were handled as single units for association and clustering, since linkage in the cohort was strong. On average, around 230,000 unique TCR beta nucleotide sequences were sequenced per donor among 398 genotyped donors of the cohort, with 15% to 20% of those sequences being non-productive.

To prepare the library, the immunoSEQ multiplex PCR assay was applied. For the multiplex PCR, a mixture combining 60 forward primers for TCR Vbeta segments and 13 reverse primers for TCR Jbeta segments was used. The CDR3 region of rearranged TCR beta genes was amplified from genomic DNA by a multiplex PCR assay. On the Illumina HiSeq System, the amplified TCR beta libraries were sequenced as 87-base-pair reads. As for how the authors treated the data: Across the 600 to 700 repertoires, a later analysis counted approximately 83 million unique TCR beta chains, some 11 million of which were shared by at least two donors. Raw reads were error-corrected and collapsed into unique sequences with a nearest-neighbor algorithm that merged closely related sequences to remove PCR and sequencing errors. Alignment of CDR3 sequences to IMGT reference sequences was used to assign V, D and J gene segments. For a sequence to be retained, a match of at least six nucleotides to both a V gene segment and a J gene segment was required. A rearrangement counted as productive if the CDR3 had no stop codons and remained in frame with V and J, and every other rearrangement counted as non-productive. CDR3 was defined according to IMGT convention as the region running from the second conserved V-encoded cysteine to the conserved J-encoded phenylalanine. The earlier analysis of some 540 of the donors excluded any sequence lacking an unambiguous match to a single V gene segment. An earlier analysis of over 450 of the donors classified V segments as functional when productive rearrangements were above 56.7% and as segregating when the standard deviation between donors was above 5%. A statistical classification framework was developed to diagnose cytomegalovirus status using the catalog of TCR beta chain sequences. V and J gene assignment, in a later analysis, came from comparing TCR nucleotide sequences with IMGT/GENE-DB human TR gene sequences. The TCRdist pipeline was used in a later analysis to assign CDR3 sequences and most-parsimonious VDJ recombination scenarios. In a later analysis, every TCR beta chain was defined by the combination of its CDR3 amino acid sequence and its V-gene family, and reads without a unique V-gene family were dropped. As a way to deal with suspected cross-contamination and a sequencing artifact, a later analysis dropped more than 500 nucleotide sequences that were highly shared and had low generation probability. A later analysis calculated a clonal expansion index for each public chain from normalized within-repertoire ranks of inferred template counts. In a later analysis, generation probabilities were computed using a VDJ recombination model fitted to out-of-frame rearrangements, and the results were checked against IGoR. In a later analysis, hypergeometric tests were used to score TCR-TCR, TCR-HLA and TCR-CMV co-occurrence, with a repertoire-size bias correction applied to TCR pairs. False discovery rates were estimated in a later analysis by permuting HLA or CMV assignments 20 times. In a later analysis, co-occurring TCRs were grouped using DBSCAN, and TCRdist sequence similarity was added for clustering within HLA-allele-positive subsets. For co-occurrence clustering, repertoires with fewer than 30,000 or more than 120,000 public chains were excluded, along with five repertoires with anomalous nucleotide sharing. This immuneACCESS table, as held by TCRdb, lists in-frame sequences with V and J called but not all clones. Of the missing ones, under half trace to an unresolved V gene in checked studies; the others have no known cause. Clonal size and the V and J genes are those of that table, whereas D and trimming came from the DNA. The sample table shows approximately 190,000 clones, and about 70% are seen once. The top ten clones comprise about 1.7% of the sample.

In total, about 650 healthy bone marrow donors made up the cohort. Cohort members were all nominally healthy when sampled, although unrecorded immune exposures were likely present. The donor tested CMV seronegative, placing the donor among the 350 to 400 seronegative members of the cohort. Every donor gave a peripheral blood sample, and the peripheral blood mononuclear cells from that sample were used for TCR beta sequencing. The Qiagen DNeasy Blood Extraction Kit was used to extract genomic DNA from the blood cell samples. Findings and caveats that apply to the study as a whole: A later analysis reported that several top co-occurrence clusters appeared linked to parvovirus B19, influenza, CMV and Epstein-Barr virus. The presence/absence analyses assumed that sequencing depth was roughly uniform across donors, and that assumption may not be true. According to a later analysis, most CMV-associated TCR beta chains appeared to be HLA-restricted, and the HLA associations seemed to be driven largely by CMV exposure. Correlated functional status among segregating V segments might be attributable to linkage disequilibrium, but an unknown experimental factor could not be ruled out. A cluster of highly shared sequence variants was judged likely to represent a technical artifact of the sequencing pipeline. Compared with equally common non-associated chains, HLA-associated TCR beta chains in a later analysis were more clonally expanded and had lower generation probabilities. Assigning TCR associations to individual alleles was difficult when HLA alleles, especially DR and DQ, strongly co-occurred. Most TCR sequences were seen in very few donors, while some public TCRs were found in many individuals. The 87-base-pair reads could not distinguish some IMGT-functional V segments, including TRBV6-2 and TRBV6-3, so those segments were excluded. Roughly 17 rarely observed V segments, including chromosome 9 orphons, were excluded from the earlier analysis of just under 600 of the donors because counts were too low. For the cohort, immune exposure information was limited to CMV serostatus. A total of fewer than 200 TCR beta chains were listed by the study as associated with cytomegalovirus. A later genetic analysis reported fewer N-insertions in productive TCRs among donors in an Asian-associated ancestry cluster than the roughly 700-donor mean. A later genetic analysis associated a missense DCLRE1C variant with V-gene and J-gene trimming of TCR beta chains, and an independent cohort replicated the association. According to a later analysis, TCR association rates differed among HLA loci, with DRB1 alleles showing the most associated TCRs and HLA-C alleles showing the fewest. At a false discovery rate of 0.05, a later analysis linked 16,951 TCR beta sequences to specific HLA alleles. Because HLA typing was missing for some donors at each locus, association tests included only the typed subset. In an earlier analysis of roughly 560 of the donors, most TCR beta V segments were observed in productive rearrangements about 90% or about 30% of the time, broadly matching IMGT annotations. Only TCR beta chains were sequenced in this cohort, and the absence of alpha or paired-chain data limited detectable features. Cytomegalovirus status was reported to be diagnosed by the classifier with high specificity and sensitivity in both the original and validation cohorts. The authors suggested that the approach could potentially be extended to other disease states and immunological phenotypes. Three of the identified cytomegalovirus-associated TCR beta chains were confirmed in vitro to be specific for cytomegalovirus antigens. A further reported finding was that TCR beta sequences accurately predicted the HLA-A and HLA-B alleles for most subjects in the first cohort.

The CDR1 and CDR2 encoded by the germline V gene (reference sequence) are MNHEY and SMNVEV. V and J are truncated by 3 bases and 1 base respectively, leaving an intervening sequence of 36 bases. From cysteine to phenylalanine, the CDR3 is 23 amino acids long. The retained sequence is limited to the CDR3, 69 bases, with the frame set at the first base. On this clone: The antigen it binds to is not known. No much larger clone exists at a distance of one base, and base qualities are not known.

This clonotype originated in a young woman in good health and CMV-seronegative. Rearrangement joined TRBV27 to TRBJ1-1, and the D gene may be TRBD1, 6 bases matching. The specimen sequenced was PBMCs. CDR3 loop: CASSFLEVYVVRGRGRENTEAFF. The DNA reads TGTGCCAGCAGTTTTTTAGAAGTTTATGTGGTCAGGGGACGAGGTCGCGAGAACACTGAAGCTTTCTTT.